These T cell receptor beta chains were read from a single sample in a study of CD8+ T cells in alopecia areata. Clones were sequenced by immunoSEQ multiplex PCR, and TCRdb holds only the in-frame ones, with some missing. The sample lists 150,000 to 200,000 clones, 60% occurring once. The specimen comprised CD4+ T cells sorted from blood, sampled at week 24, from a patient treated with tofacitinib. The receptors originated from a human donor with alopecia areata. CDR3s include the opening cysteine and the closing phenylalanine or tryptophan. A D gene is named only where the DNA matches it firmly. Some rows mark clone size as missing; the rest say once, few, many or name a class of expanded clone.

J	size	D	V	DNA	CDR3
TRBJ2-2	few	TRBD2	TRBV11-2	TGTGCCAGCAGCTTAGATCTGGGTAGCGGGCGGGAGCTGTTTTTT	CASSLDLGSGRELFF
TRBJ2-7	-	-	TRBV25-1	TGTGCCAGCATGATAGGGACGAAAGCTACCGAGCAGTACTTC	CASMIGTKATEQYF
TRBJ2-2	few	-	TRBV30	TGTGCCTGGAGTGGGGGGATCCGGGAGCTGTTTTTT	CAWSGGIRELFF
TRBJ1-2	-	-	TRBV30	TGTGCCTACATTAAAACGGGACTCATTTCGTCTGGCTACACCTTC	CAYIKTGLISSGYTF
TRBJ2-1	few	-	TRBV30	TGTGCCTGGAGTGCCAATGAGCAGTTCTTC	CAWSANEQFF
TRBJ2-7	-	TRBD1	TRBV7-2	TGTGCCAGCAGCCTAAGGACAGGGGGCACGTCCTACGAGCAGTACTTC	CASSLRTGGTSYEQYF
TRBJ2-2	-	TRBD2	TRBV4-3	TGCGCCAGCAGCCAAGCCGTTAGCGGGGTAAACACCGGGGAGCTGTTTTTT	CASSQAVSGVNTGELFF
TRBJ2-7	medium-sized	-	TRBV2	TGTGCCAGCATCCAGGACGGATTCTACGAGCAGTACTTC	CASIQDGFYEQYF
TRBJ2-3	once	TRBD2	TRBV4-3	TGCGCCAGCAGCCTAGGACTAGTCGCAACAGATACGCGGTATTTT	CASSLGLVATDTRYF
TRBJ1-2	-	-	TRBV10-2	TGCGCCAGCAGTGAGCCCAGACAGCGCTATGGCTACACCTTC	CASSEPRQRYGYTF
TRBJ1-5	few	-	TRBV7-2	TGTGCCAGCAGCTGGGCCCCCGCGGCCCATCAGCCCCAGCATTTT	CASSWAPAAHQPQHF
TRBJ2-7	-	-	TRBV11-2	TGTGCCAGCAGCGGAAACTACGAGCAGTACTTC	CASSGNYEQYF
TRBJ2-7	-	TRBD1	TRBV7-2	TGTGCCAGCAGCTTATTCGGACAGGTCTACGAGCAGTACTTC	CASSLFGQVYEQYF
TRBJ2-2	-	TRBD2	TRBV7-8	TGTGCCAGCAGCTTACGCCCTAGCGGGACTATGAACACCGGGGAGCTGTTTTTT	CASSLRPSGTMNTGELFF
TRBJ1-2	once	-	TRBV5-6	TGTGCCAGCAGTGCCGGTGGGGGGAACTATGGCTACACCTTC	CASSAGGGNYGYTF
TRBJ2-1	-	-	TRBV25-1	TGTGCCAGCAGTCGGGCGGGGTCCTACAATGAGCAGTTCTTC	CASSRAGSYNEQFF
TRBJ2-5	-	-	TRBV30	TGTGCCTGGACAGCCCCGGGGGAGACCCAGTACTTC	CAWTAPGETQYF